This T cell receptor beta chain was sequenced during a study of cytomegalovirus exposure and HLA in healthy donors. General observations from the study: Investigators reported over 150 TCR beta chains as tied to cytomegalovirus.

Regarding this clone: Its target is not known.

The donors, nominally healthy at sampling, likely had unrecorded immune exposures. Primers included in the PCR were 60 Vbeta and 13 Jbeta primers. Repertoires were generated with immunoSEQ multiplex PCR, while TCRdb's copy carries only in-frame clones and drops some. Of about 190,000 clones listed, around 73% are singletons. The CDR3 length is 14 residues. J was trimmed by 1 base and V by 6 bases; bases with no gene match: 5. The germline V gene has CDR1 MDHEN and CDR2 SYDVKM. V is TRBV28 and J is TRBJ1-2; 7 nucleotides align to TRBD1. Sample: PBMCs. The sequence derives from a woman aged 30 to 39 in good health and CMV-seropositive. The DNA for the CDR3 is TGTGCCAGCAGCCCGGGACAGCTTAACTATGGCTACACCTTC. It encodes CASSPGQLNYGYTF.